Here is one T cell receptor beta chain with its context. Its antigen is not known. The data stem from a study of blood T cells in healthy people across ages. Study results and limitations: The study lacked donor CMV status, which possibly confounded expanded clonotype changes. Fewer expanded clones and more diversity marked long-lived versus aged donors.

CDR1 SQVTM and CDR2 ANQGSEA come from the germline V gene. This CDR3 has 14 residues. Losses at the gene ends were 8 bases for V and 3 bases for J; bases not matched to a gene: 12. Sample-barcoded 5' priming and a J-beta primer mix drove a second PCR of about 6 to 12 cycles. Researchers report that a template-switch adaptor with 12 random nucleotides tagged each cDNA molecule. Any given sample supplied a minimum of 3 million CDR3-containing paired-end reads. Via MiXCR, TCRdb re-called the 5' RACE reads, giving one row per CDR3 protein. The sample shows some 1.5 million distinct CDR3 sequences, roughly 27% of them seen only once.

Source material: blood. The chain is built from TRBV29-1 and TRBJ2-7, with TRBD1 identical over 8 bases. The sequence was obtained from a woman aged 25 to 45 in good health. As DNA, the CDR3 is TGCAGCACCTCCGGACAGGGCCGCCGCTACGAGCAGTACTTC. This translates into CSTSGQGRRYEQYF.